These 16 T cell receptor beta chains came from one sample sequenced in a study of T-cell memory formation after mild COVID-19. TCRdb fed the 5' RACE reads into MiXCR, producing one record per CDR3 protein. The sample shows about 470,000 distinct CDR3 sequences, approximately 23% of them seen only once. Sequencing was performed on PBMCs or a T cell subset sorted from them (not recorded which). The source of these receptors is an adult woman who had mild COVID-19 (a few samples of this study predate the infection). Cell type and time point are not known.

The rearrangement uses TRBV4-1 and TRBJ2-7; 8 bases agree with TRBD1. Germline CDR1 and CDR2: MGHRA and YSYEKL. The CDR3 totals 15 residues. The V gene end was trimmed by 6 bases and the J gene end by 1 base; junction bases not matched to a gene: 8. DNA of the CDR3: TGCGCCAGCAGTCAGCACGGGACAGGTTCCTACGAGCAGTACTTC. It yields the protein CASSQHGTGSYEQYF.

The chain carries TRBV7-2 and TRBJ2-1; 8 nucleotides line up with TRBD2. J lost 2 bases, V lost 4 bases, and 7 bases had no gene match. In germline, CDR1 is SGHTA, CDR2 FQGNSA. The CDR3 totals 16 residues. The CDR3 is CASSSLPGLAYNEQFF. The CDR3 DNA is TGTGCCAGCAGCTCCCTGCCGGGACTAGCCTACAATGAGCAGTTCTTC. Filled out from reference TRBV7-2 and TRBJ2-1, the complete variable domain reads GAGVSQSPSNKVTEKGKDVELRCDPISGHTALYWYRQSLGQGLEFLIYFQGNSAPDKSGLPSDRFSAERTGGSVSTLTIQRTQQEDSAVYLCASSSLPGLAYNEQFFGPGTRLTVL.

The J gene is TRBJ1-1, the V gene TRBV3-1, with D maybe TRBD1 (5 bases). V gave up 2 bases and J gave up 1 base, with 11 bases separating them. CDR1 and CDR2 from the germline V gene are LGHDT and YNNKEL (reference sequence). The length of the CDR3 is 15 residues. In DNA form, the CDR3 reads TGTGCCAGCAGCCAATCACCGAGGGGGAACACTGAAGCTTTCTTT. Translation: CASSQSPRGNTEAFF.

This clonotype was observed a few times. The chain links TRBV25-1 to TRBJ2-2; TRBD1 aligns across 12 bases. Per the germline V gene, CDR1 is MGHDK and CDR2 is SYGVNS. This CDR3 spans 18 amino acids. V gave up 4 bases and J gave up 6 bases; unmatched junction bases: 12. This CDR3 reads CASSVTSGTGGPPGELFF. Written as DNA, the CDR3 is TGTGCCAGCAGTGTAACTTCCGGGACAGGGGGCCCCCCCGGGGAGCTGTTTTTT.

In its sample, this clonotype was seen a few times. V is TRBV28 and J is TRBJ2-2; 7 bases match TRBD2. CDR1 and CDR2 from the germline V gene are MDHEN and SYDVKM. The J segment lost 1 base and the V segment lost 8 bases, leaving 16 bases of the junction unmatched. The CDR3 consists of 18 residues. The CDR3 DNA follows: TGTGCCAGCTTCCCCCCAATTGGGAAGCGGGGGAACACCGGGGAGCTGTTTTTT. Protein product: CASFPPIGKRGNTGELFF.

This clonotype was counted ten times or more. This chain uses TRBV6-4 with TRBJ2-5; 10 bases agree with TRBD2. CDR3 size: 14 residues. The V gene's germline CDR1 is MRHNA and CDR2 SNTAGT. V gave up 3 bases and J gave up 2 bases; unmatched junction bases: 0. The CDR3 coding sequence is TGTGCCAGCAGTGAAGCGGGGGGGCAAGAGACCCAGTACTTC. Residues: CASSEAGGQETQYF.

In this sample, this clonotype turned up a few times. The rearrangement links TRBV5-1 to TRBJ1-2; D gene ambiguous. Germline CDR1 and CDR2: SGHRS and YFSETQ. V shed 0 bases and J shed 10 bases, with 13 bases lying between them. This CDR3 is built from 13 residues. The CDR3 loop reads CASSLADPIDYTF. The CDR3 DNA follows: TGCGCCAGCAGCTTGGCCGATCCAATCGACTACACCTTC.

The chain employs TRBV5-1 and TRBJ1-2; 8 bases fit TRBD1. Germline V gene data show CDR1 as SGHRS and CDR2 as YFSETQ. CDR3 size: 17 residues. Trimming removed 4 bases from V and 4 bases from J; junction bases left unmatched: 15. The CDR3 DNA reads as TGCGCCAGCAGCCCTTCCGGGACAGGACAGACTGGCTATGGCTACACCTTC. This translates into CASSPSGTGQTGYGYTF. The complete variable domain, with remaining parts taken from reference TRBV5-1 and TRBJ1-2, reads KAGVTQTPRYLIKTRGQQVTLSCSPISGHRSVSWYQQTPGQGLQFLFEYFSETQRNKGNFPGRFSGRQFSNSRSEMNVSTLELGDSALYLCASSPSGTGQTGYGYTFGSGTRLTVV.

The V gene is TRBV5-1, the J gene TRBJ1-4; no definite D call. The CDR3 covers 15 residues. CDR1 and CDR2 (germline): SGHRS, YFSETQ. Trimming took 3 bases from V and 3 from J, leaving 12 bases between them. The CDR3, as DNA: TGCGCCAGCAGCTCAAGGGTGGAGGCTAATGAAAAACTGTTTTTT. The encoded protein is CASSSRVEANEKLFF.

The table lists this clonotype with a few counts. This chain joins TRBV7-6 and TRBJ2-2, with 10 bases matching TRBD1. The junction had 10 bases not matched to a gene; V was cut back by 5 bases and J by 7 bases. CDR1 and CDR2 from the germline V gene are SGHVS and FNYEAQ. This CDR3 has 16 residues. CDR3 protein: CASSPPDRGYHGELFF. The CDR3 DNA follows: TGTGCCAGCAGCCCGCCGGACAGGGGGTACCACGGGGAGCTGTTTTTT.

This sequence joins TRBV13 and TRBJ2-7; D uncertain. Germline lookup yields CDR1 PRHDT and CDR2 FYEKMQ (reference sequence). Trimming took off 0 bases at V and 4 bases at J, with 13 bases between the two ends. CDR3 length: 15 residues. The CDR3 is CASSLGQNGGYEQYF. The CDR3, as DNA: TGTGCCAGCAGCTTAGGACAGAATGGTGGGTACGAGCAGTACTTC.

This clonotype was seen a few times. The chain has TRBV12-3 or TRBV12-4 and TRBJ1-5; TRBD1 might be the D (6 bases). CDR3 length: 16 amino acids. V shed 6 bases and J shed 5 bases, with 20 bases lying between them. The CDR3, as DNA: TGTGCCAGCAGCCCCTGGACAGCTTCGGGGGATCAGCCCCAGCATTTT. Translation gives CASSPWTASGDQPQHF.

The V call is TRBV9, the J call TRBJ2-3, with D maybe TRBD1 (5 bases). The germline CDR1 and CDR2 sequences are SGDLS and YYNGEE. CDR3 length: 15 amino acids. Trimming shortened V by 4 bases and J by 3 bases, and 15 bases separated the two germline ends. CDR3 residues: CASSSLGRVTDTQYF. The DNA for the CDR3 is TGTGCCAGCAGCTCTCTTGGCAGGGTAACAGATACGCAGTATTTT.

The chain employs TRBV5-1 and TRBJ2-7, with D possibly matching TRBD2 (6 bases). The V and J ends lost 3 bases and 1 base respectively, with 11 bases between them. This CDR3 comprises 14 residues. Germline CDR1 reads SGHRS; CDR2 reads YFSETQ. The CDR3: CASSYYGTSYEQYF. CDR3 in DNA: TGCGCCAGCAGCTACTACGGGACTTCCTACGAGCAGTACTTC.

Note on this clonotype: The limits of the CDR3 on the DNA are not certain, so only TCRdb's listed CDR3 is given. CDR3 region: CALRAGEDGYTF. J is TRBJ1-2 and V is TRBV7-9. Per the germline V gene, CDR1 is SEHNR and CDR2 is FQNEAQ (reference sequence). The CDR3 is 12 residues long, counting both termini.

This rearrangement joins TRBV7-9 to TRBJ2-1, with no clear D. The CDR3 covers 16 residues. The ends were cut back, 2 bases at V and 2 bases at J, with 13 bases in the middle. Germline V gene data show CDR1 as SEHNR and CDR2 as FQNEAQ (reference sequence). The chain's CDR3 is CASSLQGSKAYNEQFF. The CDR3 coding sequence is TGTGCCAGCAGCTTACAAGGGTCAAAGGCCTACAATGAGCAGTTCTTC.